These 22 T cell receptor beta chains came from one sample sequenced in a study of vaccination effects on CD4 cells after COVID-19. Sequencing was performed with immunoSEQ multiplex PCR; in TCRdb, only in-frame clones are kept and a portion is missing. The sample comprises fewer than 75,000 clones, approximately 81% of which are singletons, and more than 4% rests with the top ten. After less than twelve days in culture, the CD4+ T cells were isolated. Participants were vaccinated with two doses of either the BNT162b2 or mRNA-1273 vaccine. The antigens for these receptors are not known. The specimen comprised CD4+ T cells from PBMCs cultured without peptide, sampled after COVID-19 vaccination. The receptors originated from a human donor who received a COVID-19 vaccine.

The chain employs TRBV18 and TRBJ1-2, with TRBD1 matching over 8 bases. Unmatched junction bases numbered 8, after V lost 3 bases and J lost 8 bases. The CDR3 loop spans 14 amino acids. CDR1 is KGHSH, CDR2 LQKENI, per germline. The CDR3 sequence is CASSPLTGAKGYTF. The CDR3 DNA follows: TGTGCCAGCTCACCCTTGACAGGGGCCAAGGGCTACACCTTC.

The chain is built from TRBV6-5 and TRBJ2-3; a weak D match, TRBD1 (5 bases). V was shortened by 2 bases and J by 5 bases, with 5 bases between the two germline ends. CDR1 is MNHEY, CDR2 SVGAGI, per germline. The CDR3 totals 12 residues. In DNA, the CDR3 is TGTGCCAGCAGTTACGACAGAGATACGCAGTATTTT. Protein product: CASSYDRDTQYF.

J is TRBJ1-3 and V is TRBV11-2, with D possibly TRBD1 on 5 matching bases. The V end lost 2 bases, the J end lost 2 bases, and 16 bases lay between the germline ends. CDR3 length: 17 amino acids. Germline lookup yields CDR1 SGHAT and CDR2 FQNNGV. Here the CDR3 reads CASSLPLAGIAGNTIYF. As DNA, the CDR3 is TGTGCCAGCAGCTTACCCTTAGCAGGGATCGCTGGAAACACCATATATTTT.

A few counts support this clone. The chain couples TRBV4-1 to TRBJ2-1, with D tentatively TRBD2 (6 bases). The CDR3 sequence is 16 residues long. Germline V CDR1 and CDR2: MGHRA, YSYEKL. With 2 bases removed from V and 5 bases from J, the gap between germline ends came to 16 bases. This CDR3 is CASSQSPTRRDNEQFF. CDR3 bases: TGCGCCAGCAGCCAATCCCCCACGCGGAGGGACAATGAGCAGTTCTTC.

V gene TRBV5-1 combines with J gene TRBJ1-1; no clear D. The V gene's germline CDR1 is SGHRS and CDR2 YFSETQ. V lost 1 base to trimming and J lost 4 bases, with 14 bases between them. CDR3 size: 15 residues. The CDR3 loop is CASSLSAARSTEAFF. In nucleotides, the CDR3 is TGCGCCAGCAGCTTGAGCGCGGCCAGGAGCACTGAAGCTTTCTTT.

This clone was observed a single time. The same CDR3 can be traced to other DNA sequences in this sample. The chain is built from TRBV7-2 and TRBJ2-7; the D is unclear. The length of the CDR3 is 12 residues. CDR1 is SGHTA, CDR2 FQGNSA, per germline. The V gene lost 2 bases and the J gene lost 3 bases, with 5 bases spanning the gap. The CDR3 nucleotides read TGTGCCAGCAGCTTATCCGGCTACGAGCAGTACTTC. Its translation is CASSLSGYEQYF.

The chain employs TRBV5-5 and TRBJ2-1, with 10 bases that match TRBD2. Germline CDR1 reads SGHKS; CDR2 reads YYEKEE (reference sequence). The CDR3 contains 18 residues. V was clipped by 5 bases and J by 2 bases; unmatched bases: 13. DNA for the CDR3: TGTGCCAGCAGACCGGGGTATAGCGGGGGGCGTACCTACAATGAGCAGTTCTTC. Protein: CASRPGYSGGRTYNEQFF. The whole variable domain, remainder taken from reference TRBV5-5 and TRBJ2-1, is DAGVTQSPTHLIKTRGQQVTLRCSPISGHKSVSWYQQVLGQGPQFIFQYYEKEERGRGNFPDRFSARQFPNYSSELNVNALLLGDSALYLCASRPGYSGGRTYNEQFFGPGTRLTVL.

This clone has a single count. In DNA form, the CDR3 reads TGTGCCAGCACAGGGGGTCATGGCTACACCTTC. This encodes CASTGGHGYTF. The chain combines TRBV12-3 or TRBV12-4 with TRBJ1-2; TRBD1 matches 7 bases. Trimming cost V 7 bases and J 6 bases; bases outside gene matches: 2. This CDR3 has 11 residues.

This clone was counted between two and nine times. The chain links TRBV7-2 to TRBJ1-2; TRBD1 is a possible D gene (5 bases). The CDR3 sequence is 16 residues long. V was cut by 1 base and J by 4 bases, with 16 bases left in between. Germline V CDR1 and CDR2: SGHTA, FQGNSA. The CDR3 nucleotides are TGTGCCAGCAGCTTAGATTGGCAGGGAGGGTCCTATGGCTACACCTTC. Its protein product is CASSLDWQGGSYGYTF. Full variable domain (rest looked up from reference TRBV7-2 and TRBJ1-2): GAGVSQSPSNKVTEKGKDVELRCDPISGHTALYWYRQSLGQGLEFLIYFQGNSAPDKSGLPSDRFSAERTGGSVSTLTIQRTQQEDSAVYLCASSLDWQGGSYGYTFGSGTRLTVV.

This clone has more than one count but fewer than ten. The chain combines TRBV27 with TRBJ2-7, with unresolved D. The CDR3 loop spans 14 amino acids. The germline gives CDR1 MNHEY, CDR2 SMNVEV (reference sequence). V lost 2 bases and J 2 bases, leaving 10 bases between the germline ends. This CDR3 reads CASSLDAAAYEQYF. CDR3 sequence (DNA): TGTGCCAGCAGTTTAGACGCCGCAGCCTACGAGCAGTACTTC.

CDR3 bases: TGTGCCAGCAGCCCAGCGGTGCGGGTGCAGTTCTTC. Its translation is CASSPAVRVQFF. This chain links TRBV28 with TRBJ2-1, with D tentatively TRBD2 (5 bases). CDR3 length equals 12 residues. The V gene lost 6 bases and the J gene lost 12 bases, with 15 bases spanning the gap. The V gene's germline CDR1 is MDHEN and CDR2 SYDVKM.

This clone was detected once. The gene calls are TRBV9 and TRBJ2-1; the match to TRBD2 covers 9 bases. Germline CDR1 SGDLS, CDR2 YYNGEE. The length of the CDR3 is 15 residues. Trimming removed 3 bases from V and 6 bases from J; junction bases left unmatched: 7. The CDR3 DNA is TGTGCCAGCAGCGCGGCTGGGCGGGGGGGCAATGAGCAGTTCTTC. This encodes CASSAAGRGGNEQFF.

This clone was counted a few times. V is TRBV7-9 and J is TRBJ1-1, with D maybe TRBD1 (5 bases). The ends were cut back, 4 bases at V and 2 bases at J, with 23 bases in the middle. CDR3 length: 18 residues. Germline lookup yields CDR1 SEHNR and CDR2 FQNEAQ (reference sequence). The CDR3 sequence: CASSYVVAREALNTEAFF. CDR3 bases: TGTGCCAGCAGCTACGTAGTTGCCAGGGAGGCGTTAAACACTGAAGCTTTCTTT.

The chain uses TRBV7-9 and TRBJ1-4; 7 nucleotides match TRBD1. Germline V gene data show CDR1 as SEHNR and CDR2 as FQNEAQ (reference sequence). V lost 5 bases, J lost 0 bases, and 15 bases stayed unmatched. The CDR3 is made up of 19 amino acids. The chain's CDR3 is CASSPPGGSGPTTNEKLFF. The CDR3 coding sequence is TGTGCCAGCAGCCCCCCAGGGGGGTCAGGACCGACAACTAATGAAAAACTGTTTTTT.

The gene calls are TRBV3-1 (or the pseudogene TRBV3-2) and TRBJ2-2, with D possibly being TRBD2 (6 bases). V was cut by 4 bases and J by 4 bases, with 10 bases left in between. Germline-derived CDR1 and CDR2 are LGHDT and YNNKEL (reference sequence). The CDR3 loop spans 14 amino acids. The CDR3: CASSPMRGTGELFF. The DNA of the CDR3 is TGTGCCAGCAGCCCGATGCGGGGCACCGGGGAGCTGTTTTTT.

V usage is TRBV7-2 and J usage is TRBJ1-3; 10 nucleotides align to TRBD1. Losses at the gene ends were 1 base for V and 1 base for J; bases not matched to a gene: 1. The CDR3 has 16 amino acids. Per the germline V gene, CDR1 is SGHTA and CDR2 is FQGNSA. The chain's CDR3 is CASSLGQGASGNTIYF. CDR3 nucleotides: TGTGCCAGCAGCTTAGGACAGGGGGCGTCTGGAAACACCATATATTTT. Full variable domain (remainder filled in from reference TRBV7-2 and TRBJ1-3): GAGVSQSPSNKVTEKGKDVELRCDPISGHTALYWYRQSLGQGLEFLIYFQGNSAPDKSGLPSDRFSAERTGGSVSTLTIQRTQQEDSAVYLCASSLGQGASGNTIYFGEGSWLTVV.

This chain joins TRBV5-4 and TRBJ2-6, with a weak D call TRBD2 (7 bases). The CDR3 contains 15 residues. The V end was cut by 6 bases, the J end by 2 bases, with 12 bases between. Germline assignment: CDR1 SGHNT and CDR2 YYREEE (reference sequence). The CDR3 region is CASTKGGAGANVLTF. DNA for the CDR3: TGTGCCAGCACCAAAGGGGGGGCTGGGGCCAACGTCCTGACTTTC.

The chain carries TRBV6-5 and TRBJ2-7, with TRBD1 matching 8 bases. This CDR3 has 14 amino acids. Trimming took 6 bases from V and 4 from J; bases not matched to a gene: 8. Germline CDR1 is MNHEY and CDR2 is SVGAGI. CDR3 amino acids: CASSPYRGEYEQYF. As DNA, the CDR3 is TGTGCCAGCAGCCCCTACAGGGGGGAGTACGAGCAGTACTTC.

The chain has TRBV7-8 and TRBJ2-3; D unclear. The CDR3 sequence is 15 residues long. Trimming took off 5 bases at V and 3 bases at J, with 15 bases between the two ends. CDR1 and CDR2 (germline): SGHVS, FQNEAQ. CDR3 region: CASSPTARNTDTQYF. CDR3 in DNA: TGTGCCAGCAGCCCGACGGCACGGAATACAGATACGCAGTATTTT.

The chain carries TRBV5-4 and TRBJ2-7; 14 nucleotides match TRBD2. Germline V lookup: CDR1 SGHNT, CDR2 YYREEE (reference sequence). With V trimmed by 2 bases and J by 3 bases, 1 base remained unmatched. The length of the CDR3 is 15 residues. The DNA for the CDR3 is TGTGCCAGCAGCTTAGGACTAGCGGGGGGCTACGAGCAGTACTTC. This encodes CASSLGLAGGYEQYF.

The chain joins TRBV19 to TRBJ2-1; 9 bases align to TRBD2. The CDR3 runs 18 residues. The V gene's germline CDR1 is LNHDA and CDR2 SQIVND (reference sequence). Trimming removed 4 bases from V and 1 base from J; junction bases left unmatched: 11. CDR3 protein: CASSRTGTSSLSYNEQFF. The CDR3 nucleotides read TGTGCCAGTAGTAGAACCGGGACTAGCTCTTTGTCCTACAATGAGCAGTTCTTC.

V usage is TRBV10-3 and J usage is TRBJ1-1, with TRBD1 identical over 10 bases. This CDR3 has 14 residues. Germline V gene data show CDR1 as ENHRY and CDR2 as SYGVKD. V was clipped by 8 bases and J by 5 bases; unmatched bases: 8. CDR3 bases: TGTGCCATCTCGGGACAGGGGCGCGGAACTGAAGCTTTCTTT. Its protein is CAISGQGRGTEAFF.